The 21 T cell receptor beta chains given below trace back to one sample, sequenced in a study of glioma-infiltrating T cells after dendritic cell vaccination. This table comes from immunoSEQ multiplex PCR, and its TCRdb copy is limited to in-frame clones, with some not included. The sample lists approximately 2,000 clones, roughly four fifths occurring once. Sample time point: after dendritic cell vaccination, including at tumor progression/relapse. Dendritic cells derived from monocytes and pulsed with autologous tumor lysate formed the vaccine. Sequenced here: tumor tissue, sampled after dendritic cell vaccination. The receptors stem from a human donor with glioblastoma.

The chain carries TRBV7-9 and TRBJ2-7; D is perhaps TRBD1 (5 bases). The germline V and J ends were trimmed by 5 bases and 1 base, with 9 bases remaining between them. The CDR3 contains 13 residues. Germline-derived CDR1 and CDR2 are SEHNR and FQNEAQ (reference sequence). In DNA form, the CDR3 reads TGTGCCAGCAGCCAACAGGAGTCCTACGAGCAGTACTTC. Amino acids: CASSQQESYEQYF.

The CDR3 DNA reads as TGTGCCAGCAGTGAGAGCGGGAGGGGCACCGGGGAGCTGTTTTTT. Its translation is CASSESGRGTGELFF. V usage is TRBV2 and J usage is TRBJ2-2, with 10 bases identical to TRBD2. Germline CDR1 reads SNHLY; CDR2 reads FYNNEI. The length of the CDR3 is 15 residues. V lost 3 bases to trimming and J lost 4 bases; unmatched junction nucleotides: 2.

The rearrangement links TRBV19 to TRBJ2-7; weak D call: TRBD1 (5 bases). Germline V CDR1 and CDR2: LNHDA, SQIVND (reference sequence). The ends were cut back, 6 bases at V and 1 base at J, with 16 bases in the middle. There are 15 residues in the CDR3. CDR3 nucleotides: TGTGCCAGTAGCATATCAGGGCCCTCTTCCTACGAGCAGTACTTC. Protein: CASSISGPSSYEQYF.

V gene TRBV5-1 combines with J gene TRBJ2-7, with TRBD2 matching 8 bases. This CDR3 region has 18 residues. The germline V gene has CDR1 SGHRS and CDR2 YFSETQ. V lost 3 bases, J lost 3 bases, and 17 bases stayed unmatched. The CDR3 nucleotides read TGCGCCAGCAGCTGGGACCGGGACGGGGGGGCTTATAGCTACGAGCAGTACTTC. Encoded protein: CASSWDRDGGAYSYEQYF. Variable domain in full (rest from reference TRBV5-1 and TRBJ2-7): KAGVTQTPRYLIKTRGQQVTLSCSPISGHRSVSWYQQTPGQGLQFLFEYFSETQRNKGNFPGRFSGRQFSNSRSEMNVSTLELGDSALYLCASSWDRDGGAYSYEQYFGPGTRLTVT.

This chain uses TRBV2 with TRBJ1-2, with 7 nucleotides matching TRBD1. V lost 6 bases and J lost 1; bases outside the gene matches: 2. Germline values: CDR1 SNHLY, CDR2 FYNNEI. This CDR3 spans 13 amino acids. CDR3 DNA sequence: TGTGCCAGCAGAAGACAGGGTAACTATGGCTACACCTTC. Translated, it gives CASRRQGNYGYTF.

This clone was observed a few times. V and J are TRBV5-4 and TRBJ2-5; TRBD2 aligns across 10 bases. With V trimmed by 4 bases and J by 5 bases, 14 bases remained unmatched. There are 17 residues in the CDR3. Germline values: CDR1 SGHNT, CDR2 YYREEE (reference sequence). In nucleotides, the CDR3 is TGTGCCAGCAGCGCGGGGATTAGCGGGAGGCCGGGGGAGACCCAGTACTTC. As protein: CASSAGISGRPGETQYF.

V and J are TRBV5-6 and TRBJ2-3, with D possibly matching TRBD2 (6 bases). The CDR3 runs 15 residues. Germline V gene lookup returns CDR1 SGHDT and CDR2 YYEEEE. The V gene lost 1 base and the J gene lost 2 bases, with 11 bases spanning the gap. CDR3 sequence reads: CASSLPGSPTDTQYF. The DNA for the CDR3 is TGTGCCAGCAGCTTGCCCGGGAGTCCCACAGATACGCAGTATTTT.

The V call is TRBV2, the J call TRBJ2-3, with D perhaps matching TRBD2 (6 bases). The CDR3 consists of 13 residues. The V end lost 7 bases, the J end lost 6 bases, and 14 bases lay between the germline ends. Germline V gene lookup returns CDR1 SNHLY and CDR2 FYNNEI. Written as DNA, the CDR3 is TGTGCCAGCACCCGGGGGACTTTGGATACGCAGTATTTT. Its translation: CASTRGTLDTQYF. Looking up the rest from reference TRBV2 and TRBJ2-3 gives the full variable domain: EPEVTQTPSHQVTQMGQEVILRCVPISNHLYFYWYRQILGQKVEFLVSFYNNEISEKSEIFDDQFSVERPDGSNFTLKIRSTKLEDSAMYFCASTRGTLDTQYFGPGTRLTVL.

The rearrangement uses TRBV6-6 and TRBJ2-5; D might be TRBD1 (6 bases). V lost 5 bases, J lost 2 bases, and 15 bases lay in between. Germline V CDR1 and CDR2: MNHNY, SVGAGI (reference sequence). The CDR3 runs to 15 residues. CDR3 amino acids: CASSNAAGQQETQYF. The CDR3 nucleotides are TGTGCCAGCAGTAACGCAGCAGGACAGCAAGAGACCCAGTACTTC.

The chain is built from TRBV5-1 and TRBJ2-1, with D perhaps TRBD2 (5 bases). This CDR3 is 16 amino acids long. Trimming cost V 0 bases and J 8 bases, with 18 bases left between them. CDR1 is SGHRS and CDR2 is YFSETQ in the germline V gene. The CDR3: CASSLAGRARGDEQFF. CDR3 coding DNA: TGCGCCAGCAGCTTGGCGGGAAGGGCCAGAGGAGATGAGCAGTTCTTC. Supplemented by reference TRBV5-1 and TRBJ2-1, the full variable domain reads KAGVTQTPRYLIKTRGQQVTLSCSPISGHRSVSWYQQTPGQGLQFLFEYFSETQRNKGNFPGRFSGRQFSNSRSEMNVSTLELGDSALYLCASSLAGRARGDEQFFGPGTRLTVL.

The chain joins TRBV6-5 to TRBJ2-1, with TRBD1 as a possible D gene (6 bases). The CDR3 runs 14 residues. In germline, CDR1 is MNHEY, CDR2 SVGAGI. Deletions cut 0 bases from V and 3 bases from J, with 6 bases between. The CDR3 coding sequence is TGTGCCAGCAGTTACTCGACAGGCTACAATGAGCAGTTCTTC. Protein product: CASSYSTGYNEQFF.

The chain joins TRBV14 to TRBJ2-1; 9 bases fit TRBD2. The ends lost 6 bases at V and 2 bases at J; junction bases unmatched: 5. CDR1 is SGHDN, CDR2 FVKESK, per germline. The length of the CDR3 is 15 residues. The CDR3 coding sequence is TGTGCCAGCAGACTAAGCGGGAGGCCCTACAATGAGCAGTTCTTC. Translated: CASRLSGRPYNEQFF. Combining the CDR3 with reference TRBV14 and TRBJ2-1 gives the whole variable domain EAGVTQFPSHSVIEKGQTVTLRCDPISGHDNLYWYRRVMGKEIKFLLHFVKESKQDESGMPNNRFLAERTGGTYSTLKVQPAELEDSGVYFCASRLSGRPYNEQFFGPGTRLTVL.

With regard to this clone: This CDR3 is also generated by other DNA sequences in the sample. The chain links TRBV11-2 to TRBJ2-7; 7 bases match TRBD1. The V segment lost 5 bases and the J segment 0 bases; nucleotides outside the gene matches: 19. Germline CDR1 SGHAT, CDR2 FQNNGV. CDR3 length: 19 amino acids. The CDR3 here is CASSQNRGLPHQSSYEQYF. CDR3 bases: TGTGCCAGCAGCCAAAACAGGGGCCTCCCCCACCAAAGCTCCTACGAGCAGTACTTC.

This rearrangement joins TRBV7-2 to TRBJ2-3, with 9 bases aligning to TRBD2. CDR3 length: 14 residues. Per the germline V gene, CDR1 is SGHTA and CDR2 is FQGNSA. Trimming removed 5 bases from V and 6 bases from J; junction bases left unmatched: 6. The CDR3 nucleotides read TGTGCCAGCAGCGCGAGACTAGCGGCCGATACGCAGTATTTT. Translated: CASSARLAADTQYF. Complete variable domain (other parts from reference TRBV7-2 and TRBJ2-3): GAGVSQSPSNKVTEKGKDVELRCDPISGHTALYWYRQSLGQGLEFLIYFQGNSAPDKSGLPSDRFSAERTGGSVSTLTIQRTQQEDSAVYLCASSARLAADTQYFGPGTRLTVL.

The chain uses TRBV6-1 and TRBJ2-7, with 10 nucleotides matching TRBD1. CDR3 length equals 18 residues. Germline CDR1 reads MNHNS; CDR2 reads SASEGT. V trimming: 3 bases; J trimming: 0 bases; junction bases outside the gene matches: 11. CDR3: CASSEVTGGVRSSYEQYF. CDR3 nucleotides: TGTGCCAGCAGTGAGGTGACAGGGGGCGTTCGGAGCTCCTACGAGCAGTACTTC.

This rearrangement joins TRBV7-9 to TRBJ2-2; TRBD1 matches at 7 bases. The CDR3 has 13 residues. V lost 3 bases, J lost 5 bases, and 0 bases stayed unmatched. Germline-derived CDR1 and CDR2 are SEHNR and FQNEAQ (reference sequence). The CDR3 protein is CASSLTGTGELFF. DNA for the CDR3: TGTGCCAGCAGCTTGACAGGGACCGGGGAGCTGTTTTTT.

This clone was observed once. The same CDR3 arises from other DNA sequences in this sample as well. The chain couples TRBV5-1 to TRBJ2-5; perhaps TRBD2 as D (6 bases). With 0 bases removed from V and 1 base from J, the gap between germline ends came to 7 bases. Germline CDR1 SGHRS, CDR2 YFSETQ. The CDR3 is 14 residues long. The CDR3 nucleotides are TGCGCCAGCAGCTTGGGCGGGGTCCAAGAGACCCAGTACTTC. This encodes CASSLGGVQETQYF.

The rearrangement joins TRBV7-6 to TRBJ2-3, with 8 bases that match TRBD2. The CDR3 is made up of 16 amino acids. Germline-derived CDR1 and CDR2 are SGHVS and FNYEAQ. Trimming removed 0 bases from V and 0 bases from J; junction bases left unmatched: 2. CDR3 DNA sequence: TGTGCCAGCAGCTTAGCTAGCGGGGCTAGCACAGATACGCAGTATTTT. This codes for CASSLASGASTDTQYF.

J is TRBJ2-7 and V is TRBV7-8; tentatively, D is TRBD2 (7 bases). Trimming removed 5 bases from V and 6 bases from J, with 20 bases in between. The length of the CDR3 is 15 residues. CDR1 SGHVS and CDR2 FQNEAQ come from the germline V gene. The DNA for the CDR3 is TGTGCCAGCAGCCCTGGGGGCGGGAGATCTCCCGAGCAGTACTTC. Its protein is CASSPGGGRSPEQYF.

The chain uses TRBV6-1 and TRBJ2-7; TRBD2 aligns across 11 bases. Per germline, CDR1 MNHNS and CDR2 SASEGT. The CDR3 extends over 15 amino acids. Unmatched junction bases numbered 2, after V lost 4 bases and J lost 0 bases. The DNA of the CDR3 is TGTGCCAGCAGTGGGCTAGCGGGGGGCTCCTACGAGCAGTACTTC. This gives the protein CASSGLAGGSYEQYF.

J is TRBJ2-5 and V is TRBV10-3; unclear D gene. The CDR3 extends over 16 amino acids. CDR1 ENHRY and CDR2 SYGVKD come from the germline V gene. Trimming removed 0 bases from V and 5 bases from J, with 16 bases in between. The CDR3 nucleotides read TGTGCCATCAGTGAGTCCGTAGTAGCTGGGTCCGAGACCCAGTACTTC. Translation: CAISESVVAGSETQYF.